These 2 T cell receptor beta chains were all obtained from the same sample, sequenced in a study of response to subunit inactivated influenza vaccine (dated by TCRdb to between 2017 and 2018). Library creation used RT-PCR. Sequencing took place on an Illumina HiSeq 2500. Using fastp trimming at Q25 and MiXCR clonotype assembly, TCRdb reanalyzed the public sequencing data and kept in-frame beta chains. Entries are consolidated by CDR3 protein sequence, retaining the most common genes and DNA. Recorded for this sample are about 650,000 distinct CDR3 sequences; 14% of them occurred a single time. The ten largest clones add up to 7.5% to 8% of the sample. The specimen was PBMCs from blood, collected about 14 days before vaccination. All receptors come from a man between 45 and 60 years old who received an inactivated influenza vaccine. Donor details come from another sample of the same person, matched by shared clones.

In the case of this clonotype: A read error is possible here, since a much larger clone lies one base away. The conserved phenylalanine or tryptophan is not found at the CDR3 terminus, so this likely reflects a read error. The chain links TRBV3-1 to TRBJ2-1; unclear D gene. The CDR3 sequence is 13 residues long. Between the trimmed V and J ends, which lost 3 bases and 1 base, there was a span of 4 bases. Germline CDR1 reads LGHDT; CDR2 reads YNNKEL (reference sequence). Here the CDR3 DNA reads TGTGCCAGCAGCCAGGGTTCCTACAATGAGCAGTTCTTG. Amino acids: CASSQGSYNEQFL.

This clonotype has a count of ten or more. The CDR3 bases are TGTGCCAGCAGCCGAGGACTAGCGGGAAGCAATGAGCAGTTCTTC. Its translation is CASSRGLAGSNEQFF. V gene TRBV6-2 or TRBV6-3 combines with J gene TRBJ2-1, with 12 bases matching TRBD2. The V gene's germline CDR1 is MNHEY and CDR2 SVGEGT. CDR3 length: 15 amino acids. The V segment lost 6 bases and the J segment 6 bases; nucleotides outside the gene matches: 6.